The table lists the clone carrying this T cell receptor (beta chain) with many counts. Its antigen is as yet unknown. Every donor gave 8.5 to 10 milliliters of peripheral blood. CDR3 length equals 16 residues. Per germline, CDR1 MNHEY and CDR2 SVGEGT. V was pared by 8 bases and J by 4 bases, with 9 bases of the junction left unmatched. The source of the sample is a study of blood T cells in healthy people across ages. Study summary: Researchers report that template switching captured about one barcoded beta molecule per two T cells.

A J-beta primer mix and a sample-barcoded 5' primer were used in a second PCR of roughly 6 to 11 cycles. Every individual sample yielded 2.5 million or more paired-end reads (each containing CDR3). TCRdb re-called the 5' RACE reads through MiXCR, storing one row per CDR3 protein. The data contain around 650,000 distinct CDR3 sequences, approximately 40% of them singletons. Study-level points and caveats: Any changes in expanded clonotypes were possibly confounded, as donor CMV status remained unknown.

The clonotype originates from a man older than 75 in good health. The chain joins TRBV6-2 or TRBV6-3 to TRBJ2-1, with TRBD2 identical over 12 bases. Sequenced: blood. Here the CDR3 reads CASLQALAGGYNEQFF. The CDR3 DNA is TGTGCCAGCCTACAGGCCCTAGCGGGAGGGTACAATGAGCAGTTCTTC.